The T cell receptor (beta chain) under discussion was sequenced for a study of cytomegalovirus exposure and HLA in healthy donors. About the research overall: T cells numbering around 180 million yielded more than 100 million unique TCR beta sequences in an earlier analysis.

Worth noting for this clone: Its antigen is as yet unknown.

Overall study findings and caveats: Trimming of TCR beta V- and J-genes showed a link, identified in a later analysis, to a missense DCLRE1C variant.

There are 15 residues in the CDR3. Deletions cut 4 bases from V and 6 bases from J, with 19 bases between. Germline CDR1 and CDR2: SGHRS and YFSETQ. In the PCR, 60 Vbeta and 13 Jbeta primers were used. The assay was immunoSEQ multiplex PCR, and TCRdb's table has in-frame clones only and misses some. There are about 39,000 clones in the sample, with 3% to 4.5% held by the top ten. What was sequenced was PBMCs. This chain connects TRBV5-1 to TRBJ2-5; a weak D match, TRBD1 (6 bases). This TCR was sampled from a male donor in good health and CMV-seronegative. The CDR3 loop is CASSHIRGGVKTQYF. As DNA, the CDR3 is TGCGCCAGCAGCCATATAAGAGGGGGTGTGAAGACCCAGTACTTC.